Listed below are T cell receptor beta chains from one sample, sequenced in a study of blood T cell repertoires in COVID-19. Repertoires were generated with immunoSEQ multiplex PCR, while TCRdb's copy carries only in-frame clones and drops some. The sample contains about 240,000 clones, around 90% of which appear only once. Sequencing was carried out using peripheral blood. Source of these receptors: a man under 40 with COVID-19, enrolled during active disease. CDR3s include the opening cysteine and the closing phenylalanine or tryptophan. A D gene is named only where the DNA matches it firmly. The size field is filled for only some rows; it gives once, few, many or a size class.

TRBD2 | TRBJ2-1 | few | TRBV28 | CASSSLSGGALNEQFF | TGTGCCAGCAGCTCCCTTAGCGGGGGGGCCCTCAATGAGCAGTTCTTC
TRBD1 | TRBJ2-2 | . | TRBV5-4 | CASSLDSGTGIGGELFF | TGTGCCAGCAGCTTGGATTCGGGGACAGGGATCGGCGGGGAGCTGTTTTTT
TRBD1 | TRBJ1-6 | . | TRBV6-5 | CASSWDRANSPLHF | TGTGCCAGCAGTTGGGACAGGGCAAATTCACCCCTCCACTTT
. | TRBJ2-3 | . | TRBV7-6 | CASSLDSGSTDTQYF | TGTGCCAGCAGCTTAGATTCAGGGTCCACAGATACGCAGTATTTT
. | TRBJ1-2 | once | TRBV7-9 | CASSSRGGNYGYTF | TGTGCCAGCAGCTCGAGAGGGGGAAACTATGGCTACACCTTC
. | TRBJ1-5 | . | TRBV4-1 | CASSKRGGEYSNQPQHF | TGCGCCAGCAGCAAAAGGGGAGGAGAATATAGCAATCAGCCCCAGCATTTT
TRBD1 | TRBJ1-1 | . | TRBV11-2 | CASSLAGTDSTEAFF | TGTGCCAGCAGCTTAGCTGGGACAGATAGCACTGAAGCTTTCTTT
. | TRBJ2-1 | . | TRBV12-3/TRBV12-4 | CASKDLPGVEQFF | TGTGCCAGCAAAGATCTTCCGGGGGTCGAGCAGTTCTTC
TRBD1 | TRBJ2-7 | . | TRBV19 | CASSTAGGYEQYF | TGTGCCAGTAGTACTGCAGGGGGCTACGAGCAGTACTTC
. | TRBJ1-5 | . | TRBV4-1 | CASSQGRAQGRNQPQHF | TGCGCCAGCAGCCAAGGCCGAGCCCAGGGGCGGAATCAGCCCCAGCATTTT